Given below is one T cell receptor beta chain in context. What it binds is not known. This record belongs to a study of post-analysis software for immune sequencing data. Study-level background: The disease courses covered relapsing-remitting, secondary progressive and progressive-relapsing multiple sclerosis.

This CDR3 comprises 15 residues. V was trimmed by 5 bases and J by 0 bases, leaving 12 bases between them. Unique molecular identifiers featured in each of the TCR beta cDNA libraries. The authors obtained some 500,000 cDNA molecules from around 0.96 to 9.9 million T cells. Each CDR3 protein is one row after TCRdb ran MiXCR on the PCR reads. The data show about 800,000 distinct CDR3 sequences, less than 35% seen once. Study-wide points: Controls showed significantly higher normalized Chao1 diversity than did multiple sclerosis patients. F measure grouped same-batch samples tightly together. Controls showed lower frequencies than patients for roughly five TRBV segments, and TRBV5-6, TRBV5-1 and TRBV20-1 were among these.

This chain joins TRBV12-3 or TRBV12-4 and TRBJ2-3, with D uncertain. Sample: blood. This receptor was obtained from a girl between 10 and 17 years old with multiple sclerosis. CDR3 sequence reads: CASSLYWPSTDTQYF. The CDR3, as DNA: TGTGCCAGCAGTCTTTATTGGCCCAGCACAGATACGCAGTATTTT.